This TCR beta chain was identified during a study of T cell responses to AZD1222 COVID-19 vaccine. Study findings and constraints: Distributed over spike, vaccine-associated CD4 TCRs predominated at 160-218 and 743-854.

Sequencing was performed with immunoSEQ multiplex PCR; in TCRdb, only in-frame clones are kept and a portion is missing. Here the sample spans 140,000 to 150,000 clones, around 90% being singletons. The CDR3 totals 13 residues. Trimming removed 0 bases at V and 7 bases at J, with 10 bases between. With regard to this clone: The target antigen is unknown.

V and J are TRBV12-3 or TRBV12-4 and TRBJ2-7, with D perhaps matching TRBD2 (5 bases). The receptor comes from an adult in good health. Sequencing was performed on peripheral blood, taken on day 0 of AZD1222 vaccination. The CDR3 spells CASSLAGRGEQYF. As DNA, the CDR3 is TGTGCCAGCAGTTTAGCGGGGAGAGGTGAGCAGTACTTC.